These 2 T cell receptor beta chains were all obtained from the same sample, sequenced in a study of cytomegalovirus exposure and HLA in healthy donors. Both 60 Vbeta primers and 13 Jbeta primers went into the PCR. Method: immunoSEQ multiplex PCR; TCRdb's copy keeps in-frame clones and lacks some. The sample includes 130,000 to 150,000 clones, over 65% of them seen just once. The sample consisted of PBMCs. The receptors shown here come from a man aged 40-50 years in good health and CMV-seropositive.

The chain is built from TRBV30 and TRBJ1-6; no firm D call. The V gene's germline CDR1 is GTSNPN and CDR2 SVGIG (reference sequence). This CDR3 spans 17 amino acids. Deletions cut 0 bases from V and 1 base from J, with 13 bases between. The CDR3 coding sequence is TGTGCCTGGAGTGTACCTTTAGGGAGATCCTATAATTCACCCCTCCACTTT. Amino acid sequence: CAWSVPLGRSYNSPLHF. The full variable domain, rest sourced from reference TRBV30 and TRBJ1-6, is SQTIHQWPATLVQPVGSPLSLECTVEGTSNPNLYWYRQAAGRGLQLLFYSVGIGQISSEVPQNLSASRPQDRQFILSSKKLLLSDSGFYLCAWSVPLGRSYNSPLHFGNGTRLTVT.

J is TRBJ2-7 and V is TRBV15; the D gene is possibly TRBD2 (6 bases). Per the germline V gene, CDR1 is LNHNV and CDR2 is YYDKDF (reference sequence). The V and J ends lost 5 bases and 6 bases respectively, with 20 bases between them. This CDR3 comprises 15 residues. DNA for the CDR3: TGTGCCACCAGCCCCCCAAAGGGTAGCGGATCCGAGCAGTACTTC. This translates into CATSPPKGSGSEQYF.